The 22 T cell receptor beta chains given below trace back to one sample, sequenced in a study of cytomegalovirus exposure and HLA in healthy donors. The PCR employed 60 Vbeta primers together with 13 Jbeta primers. Repertoires were generated with immunoSEQ multiplex PCR, while TCRdb's copy carries only in-frame clones and drops some. The table has 190,000 or so clones, about 76% seen once. Sequenced: PBMCs. These receptors were obtained from a male donor in good health and CMV-seropositive.

For the CDR3, the DNA is TGCGCCAGCAGCTTGGGTGGTTCGAGTGAAAAACTGTTTTTT. Translating it yields CASSLGGSSEKLFF. The J gene is TRBJ1-4, the V gene TRBV5-1, with D uncertain. The V end was cut by 0 bases, the J end by 7 bases, with 10 bases between. This CDR3 has 14 residues. Germline CDR1 and CDR2: SGHRS and YFSETQ.

The rearrangement links TRBV5-8 to TRBJ1-5; 9 positions match TRBD1. V trimming: 5 bases; J trimming: 7 bases; junction bases outside the gene matches: 7. This CDR3 is built from 14 residues. Per germline, CDR1 SGHTS and CDR2 YDEGEE. The CDR3 region has the DNA TGTGCCAGCAGTTCCGGGACAGGGTACCAGCCCCAGCATTTT. Translation gives CASSSGTGYQPQHF.

The V call is TRBV11-1, the J call TRBJ1-2; tentatively, D is TRBD1 (5 bases). The CDR3 covers 14 residues. V lost 6 bases to trimming and J lost 5 bases, with 16 bases between them. The germline gives CDR1 SGHAT, CDR2 FQDESV (reference sequence). The CDR3 nucleotides are TGTGCCAGCAGTGGAGGAGGGGCTCGGTATGGCTACACCTTC. Protein product: CASSGGGARYGYTF.

The chain links TRBV6-4 to TRBJ2-3; D may be TRBD2 (6 bases). The germline V and J ends were trimmed by 6 bases and 1 base, with 14 bases remaining between them. This CDR3 contains 15 residues. CDR1 and CDR2 (germline): MRHNA, SNTAGT. The CDR3 region has the DNA TGTGCCAGCAGCGCCGGGACTCTAGGCACAGATACGCAGTATTTT. The encoded protein is CASSAGTLGTDTQYF.

The chain carries TRBV19 and TRBJ1-1; 11 nucleotides align to TRBD1. Germline V gene sequence: CDR1 LNHDA, CDR2 SQIVND (reference sequence). The CDR3 sequence is 13 residues long. With V trimmed by 10 bases and J by 5 bases, 6 bases remained unmatched. Here the CDR3 reads CATLRDRGTEAFF. In DNA form, the CDR3 reads TGTGCCACCCTAAGGGACAGGGGGACTGAAGCTTTCTTT. The entire variable domain, with the rest obtained from reference TRBV19 and TRBJ1-1, is as follows: DGGITQSPKYLFRKEGQNVTLSCEQNLNHDAMYWYRQDPGQGLRLIYYSQIVNDFQKGDIAEGYSVSREKKESFPLTVTSAQKNPTAFYLCATLRDRGTEAFFGQGTRLTVV.

Remarks on this clone: An end of the junction does not agree with germline; a read error may underlie this. The chain links TRBV7-9 to TRBJ2-2; 8 bases map to TRBD1. The CDR3 consists of 18 residues. CDR1 and CDR2 (germline): SEHNR, FQNEAQ (reference sequence). The CDR3 reads CSSSSPLDRAVYTGELFF. The CDR3 DNA sequence: TGTTCCAGCAGCTCCCCCCTGGACAGGGCAGTTTACACCGGGGAGCTGTTTTTT.

This chain links TRBV2 with TRBJ2-7, with 10 bases identical to TRBD2. The CDR3 is 13 amino acids. V trimming: 8 bases; J trimming: 4 bases; junction bases outside the gene matches: 5. Germline-derived CDR1 and CDR2 are SNHLY and FYNNEI. The CDR3 DNA sequence: TGTGCCAGCTGGGCTAGCGGGAGTTACGAGCAGTACTTC. Its protein product is CASWASGSYEQYF.

The chain links TRBV7-9 to TRBJ2-1, with 8 nucleotides matching TRBD1. V shed 1 base, J shed 16 bases, and the junction held 12 bases outside the gene matches. CDR3 length: 14 amino acids. Germline assignment: CDR1 SEHNR and CDR2 FQNEAQ (reference sequence). Here the CDR3 reads CASSLESVGTGVFF. CDR3 coding DNA: TGTGCCAGCAGCTTAGAATCAGTGGGGACAGGCGTCTTCTTC.

The chain employs TRBV27 and TRBJ1-5; 10 bases are shared with TRBD1. The CDR3 covers 15 residues. CDR1 and CDR2 (germline): MNHEY, SMNVEV (reference sequence). V trimming: 5 bases; J trimming: 9 bases; junction bases outside the gene matches: 10. CDR3 in amino acids: CASSTGTGALVPQHF. As DNA, the CDR3 is TGTGCCAGCAGTACCGGGACAGGGGCCTTAGTGCCCCAGCATTTT.

This chain connects TRBV28 to TRBJ1-5; 7 nucleotides line up with TRBD1. CDR3 length: 15 residues. The germline V gene has CDR1 MDHEN and CDR2 SYDVKM. The V segment lost 1 base and the J segment 6 bases; nucleotides outside the gene matches: 6. CDR3 coding DNA: TGTGCCAGCAGTTTATCAGACAGGGTATCTCAGCCCCAGCATTTT. Translation gives CASSLSDRVSQPQHF.

The chain joins TRBV19 to TRBJ2-7, with TRBD1 matching 7 bases. Germline-derived CDR1 and CDR2 are LNHDA and SQIVND (reference sequence). With V trimmed by 3 bases and J by 0 bases, 5 bases remained unmatched. The CDR3 runs to 15 residues. The CDR3 here is CASSIPNRGSYEQYF. In nucleotides, the CDR3 is TGTGCCAGTAGTATCCCCAACAGGGGCTCCTACGAGCAGTACTTC.

The chain employs TRBV11-2 and TRBJ2-3; D gene unclear. The CDR3 is 13 residues long. CDR1 and CDR2 from the germline V gene are SGHAT and FQNNGV. The V and J ends lost 7 bases and 0 bases respectively, with 8 bases between them. CDR3 sequence (DNA): TGTGCCAGCACCGGTACCAGCACAGATACGCAGTATTTT. This codes for CASTGTSTDTQYF.

The chain recombines TRBV29-1 with TRBJ2-3; possible D gene TRBD1, 5 bases. The ends were cut back, 1 base at V and 4 bases at J, with 15 bases in the middle. Germline assignment: CDR1 SQVTM and CDR2 ANQGSEA. The CDR3 spans 15 residues. The CDR3 nucleotides read TGCAGCGTTGAAGTACCGGGCAGGGTGCCAGATACGCAGTATTTT. This sequence encodes CSVEVPGRVPDTQYF.

The CDR3 reads CASSLAGSQPQHF. CDR3 DNA: TGTGCCAGCAGCTTAGCAGGGTCTCAGCCCCAGCATTTT. This chain joins TRBV11-2 and TRBJ1-5; D perhaps matches TRBD1 (5 bases). The V end lost 1 base, the J end lost 6 bases, and 7 bases lay between the germline ends. Germline CDR1 is SGHAT and CDR2 is FQNNGV. CDR3 size: 13 residues. The whole variable domain, filled in from reference TRBV11-2 and TRBJ1-5, reads EAGVAQSPRYKIIEKRQSVAFWCNPISGHATLYWYQQILGQGPKLLIQFQNNGVVDDSQLPKDRFSAERLKGVDSTLKIQPAKLEDSAVYLCASSLAGSQPQHFGDGTRLSIL.

V usage is TRBV6-4 and J usage is TRBJ1-2; 8 bases match TRBD1. Looked up from germline, CDR1 is MRHNA and CDR2 is SNTAGT. This CDR3 is built from 15 residues. Trimming at V came to 2 bases and at J to 2 bases, leaving 4 bases not matched to a gene. The CDR3 reads CASSDDGQGNYGYTF. The CDR3, as DNA: TGTGCCAGCAGTGACGACGGACAGGGAAACTATGGCTACACCTTC.

The chain links TRBV12-2 to TRBJ2-5; the D call TRBD2 from the table was never checked on the DNA. TRBV12-2 is a listed pseudogene. This CDR3 has 15 amino acids. The CDR3 DNA sequence: TGTGCAAGTCGCCTGCGACTAGCGGGGGAAGAGACCCAGTACTTC. Translated, it gives CASRLRLAGEETQYF.

The rearrangement links TRBV9 to TRBJ1-1; TRBD1 matches at 7 bases. The CDR3 runs to 15 residues. CDR1 SGDLS and CDR2 YYNGEE come from the germline V gene. V dropped 2 bases and J dropped 5; count of bases not matched to a gene: 9. This CDR3 is CASSVSPTGNTEAFF. The CDR3, as DNA: TGTGCCAGCAGCGTCAGCCCGACAGGGAATACTGAAGCTTTCTTT.

J is TRBJ2-1 and V is TRBV12-5; 7 nucleotides match TRBD1. V lost 2 bases and J lost 7; bases outside the gene matches: 17. CDR1 LGHNT and CDR2 FRNRAP come from the germline V gene. This CDR3 contains 18 residues. CDR3 nucleotide sequence: TGTGCTAGTGGTTTGATCCGGGACAGTACTCCGAGGGGAAATGAGCAGTTCTTC. It codes for CASGLIRDSTPRGNEQFF.

The chain combines TRBV21-1 with TRBJ1-5. TRBV21-1 is recorded as a pseudogene. The CDR3 contains 18 residues. The DNA of the CDR3 is TGTGCCAGCAGCCCCCTGGAGGGAGTCAGGGCGGACGATCAGCCCCAGCATTTT. Translation gives CASSPLEGVRADDQPQHF.

The CDR3 sequence: CASSPPDTDRSSSGNTIYF. The CDR3 nucleotides are TGTGCCAGCAGCCCGCCGGATACCGACAGGTCGAGCTCTGGAAACACCATATATTTT. The rearrangement uses TRBV5-6 and TRBJ1-3; a weak D match, TRBD1 (6 bases). CDR3 length: 19 residues. The germline V gene encodes CDR1 SGHDT and CDR2 YYEEEE. Trimming cost V 4 bases and J 0 bases, with 23 bases left between them.

This sequence joins TRBV6-5 and TRBJ1-6; D unresolved. The V end was cut by 0 bases, the J end by 7 bases, with 13 bases between. The CDR3 has 16 residues. Germline loops: CDR1 MNHEY, CDR2 SVGAGI. The CDR3 DNA reads TGTGCCAGCAGTTACTCGGAACCTAGGGAGAATTCACCCCTCCACTTT. It codes for CASSYSEPRENSPLHF.

J is TRBJ2-5 and V is TRBV5-4, with 12 bases identical to TRBD2. J lost 2 bases, V lost 4 bases, and 9 bases had no gene match. The CDR3 length is 17 residues. CDR1 SGHNT and CDR2 YYREEE come from the germline V gene (reference sequence). CDR3 DNA: TGTGCCAGCAGCGGACTGACTAGCGGGAGAGGGCAAGAGACCCAGTACTTC. This sequence encodes CASSGLTSGRGQETQYF.